These T cell receptor beta chains were read from a single sample in a study of Graves' ophthalmopathy and Graves' hyperthyroidism. A single record per CDR3 protein comes from TCRdb applying MiXCR to the multiplex PCR reads. The repertoire holds about 700,000 distinct CDR3 sequences, with approximately 40% as singletons. Sequencing was done on a sample of peripheral blood. These receptors were taken from an adult man with Graves' ophthalmopathy. CDR3s include the opening cysteine and the closing phenylalanine or tryptophan. The order of the fields is V gene, clone size, J gene, D gene, CDR3 protein, CDR3 DNA. The D gene is left open where the match is weak. Clone size is stated in some rows and not others, as once, few, many or a class when expanded.

V gene: TRBV11-3
clone size: many
J gene: TRBJ2-5
D gene: TRBD2
CDR3 protein: CASSPGLAAQETQYF
CDR3 DNA: TGTGCCAGCAGCCCGGGACTAGCGGCACAAGAGACCCAGTACTTC

V gene: TRBV12-3/TRBV12-4
clone size: NA
J gene: TRBJ1-4
D gene: NA
CDR3 protein: CASNSGNQELFF
CDR3 DNA: TGTGCCAGCAATTCAGGGAATCAGGAACTGTTTTTT

V gene: TRBV29-1
clone size: NA
J gene: TRBJ2-2
D gene: TRBD2
CDR3 protein: CSVSSSGSIGELFF
CDR3 DNA: TGCAGCGTTTCTTCTAGCGGGAGTATCGGGGAGCTGTTTTTT

V gene: TRBV2
clone size: few
J gene: TRBJ2-7
D gene: TRBD1
CDR3 protein: CASKRGTGGVYEQYF
CDR3 DNA: TGTGCCAGCAAGCGAGGGACAGGGGGCGTCTACGAGCAGTACTTC

V gene: TRBV7-9
clone size: many
J gene: TRBJ1-2
D gene: TRBD1
CDR3 protein: CASSPPTGGRLVGYTF
CDR3 DNA: TGTGCCAGCAGCCCGCCAACAGGGGGGCGATTGGTTGGCTACACCTTC

V gene: TRBV20-1
clone size: NA
J gene: TRBJ1-4
D gene: NA
CDR3 protein: CSARPPEKLKTFATNEKLFF
CDR3 DNA: TGCAGTGCTAGACCCCCGGAGAAACTAAAAACATTTGCAACTAATGAAAAACTGTTTTTT

V gene: TRBV13
clone size: many
J gene: TRBJ2-7
D gene: NA
CDR3 protein: CASSSRTEGTYEQYF
CDR3 DNA: TGTGCCAGCAGCTCCCGGACGGAGGGTACCTACGAGCAGTACTTC

V gene: TRBV24-1
clone size: NA
J gene: TRBJ2-3
D gene: NA
CDR3 protein: CATSPTGTDASGTQYF
CDR3 DNA: TGTGCCACCAGCCCCACCGGGACGGACGCGTCGGGTACGCAGTATTTT

V gene: TRBV7-9
clone size: few
J gene: TRBJ1-1
D gene: NA
CDR3 protein: CASSPRTWVGTEAFF
CDR3 DNA: TGCGCCAGCAGCCCGCGAACTTGGGTCGGGACTGAAGCTTTCTTT

V gene: TRBV25-1
clone size: NA
J gene: TRBJ2-1
D gene: NA
CDR3 protein: CASSGLAAYNEQFF
CDR3 DNA: TGTGCCAGCAGTGGGCTAGCCGCCTACAATGAGCAGTTCTTC

V gene: TRBV29-1
clone size: many
J gene: TRBJ1-2
D gene: TRBD1
CDR3 protein: CSVQTGTGRDGYTF
CDR3 DNA: TGCAGCGTGCAGACCGGGACAGGGCGGGATGGCTACACCTTC

V gene: TRBV5-1
clone size: few
J gene: TRBJ2-5
D gene: NA
CDR3 protein: CASSFHGSQETQYF
CDR3 DNA: TGCGCCAGCAGCTTTCACGGGAGTCAAGAGACCCAGTACTTC

V gene: TRBV9
clone size: once
J gene: TRBJ1-3
D gene: NA
CDR3 protein: CASSVVGSSGNTIYF
CDR3 DNA: TGTGCCAGCAGCGTAGTAGGCAGCTCTGGAAACACCATATATTTT

V gene: TRBV7-9
clone size: few
J gene: TRBJ1-1
D gene: TRBD1
CDR3 protein: CASRPGTGGLTEAFF
CDR3 DNA: TGTGCCAGCAGACCCGGGACAGGGGGCCTCACTGAAGCTTTCTTT

V gene: TRBV7-6
clone size: NA
J gene: TRBJ2-5
D gene: NA
CDR3 protein: CASSLGVTGQETQYF
CDR3 DNA: TGTGCCAGCAGCTTAGGAGTAACGGGCCAAGAGACCCAGTACTTC

V gene: TRBV14
clone size: few
J gene: TRBJ2-5
D gene: TRBD1
CDR3 protein: CASRGQVPETQYF
CDR3 DNA: TGTGCCAGCAGGGGACAGGTTCCAGAGACCCAGTACTTC

V gene: TRBV20-1
clone size: few
J gene: TRBJ1-1
D gene: NA
CDR3 protein: CSARDKGMDTEAFF
CDR3 DNA: TGCAGTGCTAGAGATAAGGGTATGGACACTGAAGCTTTCTTT

V gene: TRBV28
clone size: NA
J gene: TRBJ2-7
D gene: NA
CDR3 protein: CASSLPLWTPDYEQYF
CDR3 DNA: TGTGCCAGCAGCTTACCGCTCTGGACTCCCGACTACGAGCAGTACTTC

V gene: TRBV9
clone size: NA
J gene: TRBJ2-6
D gene: TRBD2
CDR3 protein: CASSVTSGLAYVLTF
CDR3 DNA: TGTGCCAGCAGCGTGACTAGCGGACTAGCTTACGTCCTGACTTTC

V gene: TRBV5-1
clone size: NA
J gene: TRBJ2-2
D gene: TRBD2
CDR3 protein: CASSLPNLAERWSGELFF
CDR3 DNA: TGCGCCAGCAGCTTGCCGAATCTAGCGGAAAGGTGGTCCGGGGAGCTGTTTTTT

V gene: TRBV29-1
clone size: few
J gene: TRBJ2-2
D gene: NA
CDR3 protein: CSVEDRGRNTGELFF
CDR3 DNA: TGCAGCGTTGAAGATCGGGGCAGGAACACCGGGGAGCTGTTTTTT

V gene: TRBV2
clone size: once
J gene: TRBJ1-2
D gene: TRBD1
CDR3 protein: CASSEVGQGRGANYGYTF
CDR3 DNA: TGTGCCAGCAGTGAAGTCGGACAGGGGAGAGGGGCTAACTATGGCTACACCTTC

V gene: TRBV19
clone size: NA
J gene: TRBJ2-5
D gene: TRBD1
CDR3 protein: CASSTLGTGQETQYF
CDR3 DNA: TGTGCCAGTAGTACCCTAGGGACAGGACAAGAGACCCAGTACTTC

V gene: TRBV7-9
clone size: NA
J gene: TRBJ1-1
D gene: NA
CDR3 protein: CASSLAVGAPNTEAFF
CDR3 DNA: TGTGCCAGCAGCTTGGCCGTCGGGGCACCGAACACTGAAGCTTTCTTT

V gene: TRBV19
clone size: many
J gene: TRBJ1-5
D gene: NA
CDR3 protein: CASSPRQNSNQPQHF
CDR3 DNA: TGTGCCAGTAGTCCCAGACAGAACAGCAATCAGCCCCAGCATTTT

V gene: TRBV6-6
clone size: NA
J gene: TRBJ2-7
D gene: TRBD2
CDR3 protein: CASSRIAGGGWEQYF
CDR3 DNA: TGTGCCAGCAGCCGTATAGCGGGAGGGGGATGGGAGCAGTACTTC

V gene: TRBV7-9
clone size: NA
J gene: TRBJ2-5
D gene: NA
CDR3 protein: CACSQEGGSETQYF
CDR3 DNA: TGTGCCTGCAGCCAAGAGGGGGGCTCAGAGACCCAGTACTTC

V gene: TRBV24-1
clone size: NA
J gene: TRBJ1-5
D gene: TRBD1
CDR3 protein: CATSDFGQGAGQPQHF
CDR3 DNA: TGTGCCACCAGTGATTTCGGACAGGGGGCCGGTCAGCCCCAGCATTTT

V gene: TRBV19
clone size: NA
J gene: TRBJ1-6
D gene: NA
CDR3 protein: CASRGRGSYNSPLHF
CDR3 DNA: TGTGCCAGTAGGGGCAGGGGATCCTATAATTCACCCCTCCACTTT

V gene: TRBV7-9
clone size: NA
J gene: TRBJ2-6
D gene: NA
CDR3 protein: CASINGPGLVYSGANVLTF
CDR3 DNA: TGCGCCAGCATCAATGGACCCGGACTGGTGTATTCAGGGGCCAACGTCCTGACTTTC

V gene: TRBV19
clone size: few
J gene: TRBJ2-5
D gene: NA
CDR3 protein: CASSTGREETQYF
CDR3 DNA: TGTGCCAGCTCTACGGGTCGGGAAGAGACCCAGTACTTC

V gene: TRBV11-2
clone size: many
J gene: TRBJ1-6
D gene: NA
CDR3 protein: CASSLGGWAMRYLHF
CDR3 DNA: TGTGCCAGCAGCTTAGGGGGCTGGGCGATGAGGTACCTCCACTTT

V gene: TRBV14
clone size: NA
J gene: TRBJ2-7
D gene: NA
CDR3 protein: CASSQVRGAEQYF
CDR3 DNA: TGTGCCAGCAGCCAAGTGAGGGGGGCCGAGCAGTACTTC

V gene: TRBV6-6
clone size: few
J gene: TRBJ2-5
D gene: NA
CDR3 protein: CASSYLGSEKETQYF
CDR3 DNA: TGTGCCAGCAGTTACTTAGGGTCAGAGAAAGAGACCCAGTACTTC

V gene: TRBV29-1
clone size: NA
J gene: TRBJ1-1
D gene: TRBD1
CDR3 protein: CSLATGQNTEAFF
CDR3 DNA: TGCAGCTTGGCGACAGGGCAGAACACTGAAGCTTTCTTT

V gene: TRBV9
clone size: many
J gene: TRBJ1-2
D gene: TRBD1
CDR3 protein: CASRGQGNYGYTF
CDR3 DNA: TGTGCCAGCAGAGGACAGGGGAACTATGGCTACACCTTC

V gene: TRBV25-1
clone size: NA
J gene: TRBJ1-1
D gene: TRBD1
CDR3 protein: CASTWDRGRTEAFF
CDR3 DNA: TGTGCCAGCACATGGGACAGGGGAAGGACTGAAGCTTTCTTT

V gene: TRBV2
clone size: few
J gene: TRBJ1-5
D gene: TRBD1
CDR3 protein: CASALKRDSSNQPQHF
CDR3 DNA: TGTGCCAGCGCCCTAAAAAGGGACAGTAGCAATCAGCCCCAGCATTTT

V gene: TRBV6-6
clone size: NA
J gene: TRBJ2-7
D gene: NA
CDR3 protein: CASSYNAGVTYEQYF
CDR3 DNA: TGTGCCAGCAGTTACAACGCGGGTGTTACCTACGAGCAGTACTTC

V gene: TRBV29-1
clone size: many
J gene: TRBJ2-7
D gene: TRBD1
CDR3 protein: CSVMTGTGSVRQYF
CDR3 DNA: TGCAGCGTTATGACCGGGACAGGGAGCGTTCGGCAGTACTTC

V gene: TRBV29-1
clone size: NA
J gene: TRBJ2-5
D gene: TRBD2
CDR3 protein: CSVVTSGRSETQYF
CDR3 DNA: TGCAGCGTAGTGACTAGCGGGAGGAGCGAGACCCAGTACTTC

V gene: TRBV25-1
clone size: few
J gene: TRBJ1-2
D gene: TRBD1
CDR3 protein: CASSEGTGDPDSDGYTF
CDR3 DNA: TGTGCCAGCAGTGAAGGGACAGGGGACCCAGACTCGGATGGCTACACCTTC

V gene: TRBV4-2
clone size: NA
J gene: TRBJ1-6
D gene: TRBD1
CDR3 protein: CASSYGQGQGSPLHF
CDR3 DNA: TGTGCCAGCAGTTACGGACAGGGACAGGGTTCACCCCTCCACTTT

V gene: TRBV2
clone size: once
J gene: TRBJ1-1
D gene: TRBD1
CDR3 protein: CASSSERQGNMNTEAFF
CDR3 DNA: TGTGCCAGCAGTTCTGAACGACAGGGTAATATGAACACTGAAGCTTTCTTT

V gene: TRBV10-3
clone size: NA
J gene: TRBJ2-3
D gene: NA
CDR3 protein: CAISESGVRDTQYF
CDR3 DNA: TGTGCCATCAGTGAGTCTGGGGTGAGAGATACGCAGTATTTT

V gene: TRBV29-1
clone size: NA
J gene: TRBJ1-3
D gene: NA
CDR3 protein: CSVEPGSYTIYF
CDR3 DNA: TGCAGCGTTGAACCAGGGAGTTACACCATATATTTT

V gene: TRBV9
clone size: NA
J gene: TRBJ1-2
D gene: TRBD1
CDR3 protein: CASSVGGTGGAYGYTF
CDR3 DNA: TGTGCCAGCAGCGTAGGTGGGACAGGGGGCGCCTATGGCTACACCTTC

V gene: TRBV24-1
clone size: NA
J gene: TRBJ1-2
D gene: NA
CDR3 protein: CATSDLWGSTF
CDR3 DNA: TGTGCCACCAGTGATTTGTGGGGCAGCACCTTC

V gene: TRBV11-2
clone size: once
J gene: TRBJ2-5
D gene: NA
CDR3 protein: CASSVVKGRETQYF
CDR3 DNA: TGTGCCAGCAGCGTTGTGAAGGGAAGAGAGACCCAGTACTTC

V gene: TRBV25-1
clone size: many
J gene: TRBJ2-2
D gene: TRBD1
CDR3 protein: CASSLGTGGTGELFF
CDR3 DNA: TGTGCCAGCAGCCTAGGGACAGGAGGCACCGGGGAGCTGTTTTTT

V gene: TRBV24-1
clone size: NA
J gene: TRBJ1-5
D gene: NA
CDR3 protein: CATGSGQPQHF
CDR3 DNA: TGTGCCACGGGGTCGGGTCAGCCCCAGCATTTT

V gene: TRBV29-1
clone size: NA
J gene: TRBJ2-7
D gene: NA
CDR3 protein: CSQDREEQYF
CDR3 DNA: TGCAGCCAAGATCGGGAAGAGCAGTACTTC

V gene: TRBV7-2
clone size: NA
J gene: TRBJ2-7
D gene: NA
CDR3 protein: CASSAQGGSYEQYF
CDR3 DNA: TGTGCCAGCAGCGCACAGGGTGGAAGCTACGAGCAGTACTTC

V gene: TRBV20-1
clone size: few
J gene: TRBJ1-3
D gene: NA
CDR3 protein: CSAITSSGNTIYF
CDR3 DNA: TGCAGTGCTATCACAAGCTCTGGAAACACCATATATTTT

V gene: TRBV2
clone size: once
J gene: TRBJ2-5
D gene: NA
CDR3 protein: CASSDRVVQETQYF
CDR3 DNA: TGTGCCAGCAGTGACAGGGTGGTCCAAGAGACCCAGTACTTC

V gene: TRBV29-1
clone size: NA
J gene: TRBJ2-5
D gene: TRBD2
CDR3 protein: CSAGGGFGSLETQYF
CDR3 DNA: TGCAGCGCCGGCGGGGGGTTCGGTAGCTTGGAGACCCAGTACTTC

V gene: TRBV10-3
clone size: NA
J gene: TRBJ1-5
D gene: NA
CDR3 protein: CAISDAGVQPQHF
CDR3 DNA: TGTGCCATCAGTGATGCCGGGGTTCAGCCCCAGCATTTT

V gene: TRBV7-2
clone size: many
J gene: TRBJ1-5
D gene: NA
CDR3 protein: CASSLGQTQPQHF
CDR3 DNA: TGTGCCAGCAGCCTCGGACAGACTCAGCCCCAGCATTTT

V gene: TRBV2
clone size: NA
J gene: TRBJ2-7
D gene: TRBD1
CDR3 protein: CASREGTGVYGQYF
CDR3 DNA: TGTGCCAGCAGGGAAGGGACAGGGGTGTACGGGCAGTACTTC

V gene: TRBV29-1
clone size: many
J gene: TRBJ2-7
D gene: NA
CDR3 protein: CSVVRLAGREQYF
CDR3 DNA: TGCAGCGTTGTCAGGCTAGCCGGCCGCGAGCAGTACTTC